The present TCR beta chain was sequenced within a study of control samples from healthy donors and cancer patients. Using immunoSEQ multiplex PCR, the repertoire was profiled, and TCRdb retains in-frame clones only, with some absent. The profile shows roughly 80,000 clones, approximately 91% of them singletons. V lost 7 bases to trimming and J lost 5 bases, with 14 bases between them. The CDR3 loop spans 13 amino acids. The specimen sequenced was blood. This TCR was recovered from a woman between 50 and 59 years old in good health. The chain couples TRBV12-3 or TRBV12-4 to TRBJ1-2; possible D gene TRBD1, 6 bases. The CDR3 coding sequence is TGTGCCAGCACTGAATATACAGGGTATGGCTACACCTTC. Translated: CASTEYTGYGYTF.